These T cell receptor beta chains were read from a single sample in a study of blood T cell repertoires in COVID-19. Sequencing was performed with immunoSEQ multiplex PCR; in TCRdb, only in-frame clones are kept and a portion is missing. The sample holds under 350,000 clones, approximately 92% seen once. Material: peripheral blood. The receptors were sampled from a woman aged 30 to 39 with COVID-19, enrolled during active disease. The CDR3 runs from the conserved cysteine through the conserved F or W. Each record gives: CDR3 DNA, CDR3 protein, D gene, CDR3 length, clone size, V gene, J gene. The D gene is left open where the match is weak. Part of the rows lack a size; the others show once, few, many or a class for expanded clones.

TGTGCCAGCAGCGCCCCTCCAGGGACTAGCGGGAGCGGGGAGACCCAGTACTTC	CASSAPPGTSGSGETQYF	TRBD2	18	.	TRBV9	TRBJ2-5
TGTGCCAGTCAATGGGGGGGCGATCAGCCCCAGCATTTT	CASQWGGDQPQHF	.	13	.	TRBV19	TRBJ1-5
TGTGCCAGCAGCCTACTAGCGGGAGTCGTGGGGGGCACAGATACGCAGTATTTT	CASSLLAGVVGGTDTQYF	TRBD2	18	.	TRBV2	TRBJ2-3
TGTGCCAGCAGCTTGGTCGGCGGGTACGAGCAGTACTTC	CASSLVGGYEQYF	.	13	.	TRBV5-4	TRBJ2-7
TGCGCCAGCAGCCCCGCGGGGGCTGGAAACACCATATATTTT	CASSPAGAGNTIYF	.	14	once	TRBV4-1	TRBJ1-3
TGCGCCAGCAGCCAATCAGGGGGCGCGTTGAACACTGAAGCTTTCTTT	CASSQSGGALNTEAFF	TRBD1	16	once	TRBV4-1	TRBJ1-1
TGTGCCAGCTCGCCCGGGACCGACAGGAATGAGCAGTTCTTC	CASSPGTDRNEQFF	.	14	.	TRBV18	TRBJ2-1
TGTGCCAGCAGATTACAGGGGTCGCCCCAGCATTTT	CASRLQGSPQHF	TRBD1	12	.	TRBV6-5	TRBJ1-5
TGTGCCTGGAGGGACAGGATCTCTGGAAACACCATATATTTT	CAWRDRISGNTIYF	TRBD1	14	.	TRBV30	TRBJ1-3
TGTGCCAGCACCGCCCCAAACGAGGAGTCCGGCGAGCAGTACTTC	CASTAPNEESGEQYF	.	15	once	TRBV27	TRBJ2-7
TGCAGTGCTAGTACGGGAGAGGCGGATCAGCCCCAGCATTTT	CSASTGEADQPQHF	.	14	once	TRBV20-1	TRBJ1-5
TGTGCCAGCAGTGACCTAGCGGGAGTGCCCGACAATGAGCAGTTCTTC	CASSDLAGVPDNEQFF	TRBD2	16	.	TRBV6-4	TRBJ2-1
TGTGCCAGCGGAAGGTTGTCGGGTGGTCTAGCGGGAGTTTACGAGCAGTACTTC	CASGRLSGGLAGVYEQYF	TRBD2	18	.	TRBV27	TRBJ2-7
TGCGCCAGCCGACCGGGATCCAATGAAAAACTGTTTTTT	CASRPGSNEKLFF	.	13	.	TRBV10-2	TRBJ1-4
TGTGCCAGCAGTTTCCTCGGGGGGTACAATGAGCAGTTCTTC	CASSFLGGYNEQFF	TRBD2	14	.	TRBV27	TRBJ2-1
TGTGCCAGCAGCCTCGGACGTAAAAGGGGTCAAACCGGGGAGCTGTTTTTT	CASSLGRKRGQTGELFF	.	17	.	TRBV5-4	TRBJ2-2
TGCGCCAGCAGCTTGTGGGCTAGCGCTCGACAGTACTTC	CASSLWASARQYF	.	13	.	TRBV5-1	TRBJ2-7
TGTGCCAGTAGTATTGCTAGCGGGAGCCCCTACGAGCAGTACTTC	CASSIASGSPYEQYF	TRBD2	15	once	TRBV19	TRBJ2-7
TGTGCCAGCAGTTACTCAGCCTCTGGAAACACCATATATTTT	CASSYSASGNTIYF	.	14	.	TRBV6-2/TRBV6-3	TRBJ1-3
TGTGCCAGCAGCGCTACAGCGAACACTGAAGCTTTCTTT	CASSATANTEAFF	.	13	.	TRBV6-4	TRBJ1-1
TGTGCCAGCAGCACTGGTCCCGGGACTGAAGCTTTCTTT	CASSTGPGTEAFF	.	13	.	TRBV3-1/TRBV3-2	TRBJ1-1
TGTGCCAGCAGCTTGGACAGATATAATGAAAAACTGTTTTTT	CASSLDRYNEKLFF	.	14	.	TRBV7-2	TRBJ1-4